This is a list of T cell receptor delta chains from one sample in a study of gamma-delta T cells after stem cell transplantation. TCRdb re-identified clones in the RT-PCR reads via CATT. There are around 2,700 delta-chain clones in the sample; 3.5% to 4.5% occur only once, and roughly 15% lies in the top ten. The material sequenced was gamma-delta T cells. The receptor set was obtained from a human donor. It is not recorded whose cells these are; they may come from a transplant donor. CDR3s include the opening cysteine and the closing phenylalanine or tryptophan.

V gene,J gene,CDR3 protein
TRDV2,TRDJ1,CACDTVGTPSTDKLIF
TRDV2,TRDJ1,CACDTVLTGGYVDKLIF
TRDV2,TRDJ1,CACDTLAGDSTLKLIF
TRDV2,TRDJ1,CACDTLVGDTEDTDKLIF
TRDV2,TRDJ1,CACDNLNSGDTVTDKLIF
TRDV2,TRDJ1,CACDTGGVLGDTPDKLIF
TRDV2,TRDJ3,CACDTLLGESSWDTRQMFF
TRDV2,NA,CACDLLGDPSKDTDKLIF
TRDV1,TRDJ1,CALGGLALGMDTGTDKLIF
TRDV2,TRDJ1,CACDQILGGELIF
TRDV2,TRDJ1,CACDTLRALKLELGITDKLIF
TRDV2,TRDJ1,CACDHVLGDHSSRPYDKLIF
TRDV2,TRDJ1,CACDFLGDNDKLIF
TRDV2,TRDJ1,CACHNLATGGYGTDKLIF
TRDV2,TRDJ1,CACDTISYSGSHDTDKLIF
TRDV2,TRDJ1,CACDTLLGGDKLIF
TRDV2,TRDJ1,CACDTVATGGYSGGRLIF
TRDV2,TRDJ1,CACDTLLGDTEYRHTDKLIF
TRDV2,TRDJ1,CACDILGDKYNDKLIF
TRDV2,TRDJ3,CAREEAGGYGRSSWDTRQMFF
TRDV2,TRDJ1,CACDTLQRGDTDKLIF
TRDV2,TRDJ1,CACVGLNADKLIF
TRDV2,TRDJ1,CACAGMHWGIRPLETDKLIF
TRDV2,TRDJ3,CACDATGGSSWDTRQMFF
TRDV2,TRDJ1,CACDVLGDTGPPRGTDKLIF
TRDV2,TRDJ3,CACDTALRDSWDTRQMFF
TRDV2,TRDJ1,CACDSVLGDTSGTDKLIF
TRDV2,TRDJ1,CACDRLGDRDGKLIF
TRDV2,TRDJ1,CACGPLGDTRGKGIYADKLIF
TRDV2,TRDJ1,CACDSVAADTDKLIF
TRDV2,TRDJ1,CACDTVRTGGEPYTDKLIF
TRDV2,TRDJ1,CACDTLPGDTNNTDKLIF
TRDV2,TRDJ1,CACDKVGDTSWEADKLIF
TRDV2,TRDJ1,CACDTVGGEESPHTDKPIF
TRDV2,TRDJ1,CACDTVGSLSTGGYGKDTDKLIF